These 22 T cell receptor beta chains were all obtained from the same sample, sequenced in a study of OX40 agonist ivuxolimab in advanced cancers. The library was prepared using the immunoSEQ multiplex PCR assay. In TCRdb, the immuneACCESS table is reduced to in-frame sequences with V and J assigned. These tables do not hold every clone; where another copy was compared, an unresolved V gene accounts for under half, and the others remain unexplained. The sample table records tens of thousands of clones; roughly 80% of these occur just once. Approximately 6.8% of the sample goes to the ten largest clones. The sequencing used CD4+ or CD8+ T cells sorted from blood, collected in a trial of the OX40 agonist ivuxolimab. The receptors shown here come from an adult with an advanced solid tumor such as melanoma, head and neck, liver or kidney cancer.

Remarks on this clone: This sample includes further DNA sequences coding for the same CDR3. The rearrangement links TRBV10-2 to TRBJ2-1; no clear D. V lost 2 bases and J 3 bases, leaving 2 bases between the germline ends. This CDR3 contains 12 residues. CDR1 and CDR2 from the germline V gene are WSHSY and SAAADI. CDR3 bases: TGCGCCAGCAGTGAGAGCTACAATGAGCAGTTCTTC. Protein product: CASSESYNEQFF.

This sequence joins TRBV5-1 and TRBJ2-5; D not resolved. The CDR3 is 12 amino acids. Germline CDR1 SGHRS, CDR2 YFSETQ. Trimming cost V 3 bases and J 5 bases, with 8 bases left between them. Written as DNA, the CDR3 is TGCGCCAGCAGCTCTGATGTTGAGACCCAGTACTTC. The encoded protein is CASSSDVETQYF.

This sequence joins TRBV5-1 and TRBJ2-7, with a tentative D call TRBD2 (5 bases). The length of the CDR3 is 13 residues. Germline-derived CDR1 and CDR2 are SGHRS and YFSETQ. V dropped 4 bases and J dropped 6 bases, with 14 bases sitting between them. The chain's CDR3 is CASSRRGEGEQYF. The CDR3 DNA reads as TGCGCCAGCAGCAGAAGAGGTGAGGGCGAGCAGTACTTC.

The chain recombines TRBV11-2 with TRBJ2-3; D remains unclear. The V gene's germline CDR1 is SGHAT and CDR2 FQNNGV. This CDR3 region has 12 residues. Trimming cost V 5 bases and J 2 bases, with 5 bases left between them. The CDR3 nucleotides are TGTGCCAGCAGCCCTAACACAGATACGCAGTATTTT. This gives the protein CASSPNTDTQYF.

The chain recombines TRBV21-1 with TRBJ1-1. TRBV21-1 is a pseudogene locus. This CDR3 contains 16 residues. The CDR3: CASNPGGPRGDTEAFF. The CDR3 DNA reads TGTGCCAGCAACCCCGGGGGTCCTAGGGGGGACACTGAAGCTTTCTTT.

This chain connects TRBV6-1 to TRBJ2-7; 10 bases map to TRBD1. The length of the CDR3 is 15 residues. In germline, CDR1 is MNHNS, CDR2 SASEGT. After removal of 5 bases from V and 3 bases from J, the junction contained 7 bases not matched to a gene. Here the CDR3 reads CASSNRDRGYYEQYV. CDR3 nucleotides: TGTGCCAGCAGTAACCGGGACAGGGGTTACTACGAGCAGTACGTC.

The CDR3 is CASSLGPAGLTRYTF. The CDR3 nucleotides read TGTGCCAGCAGTTTAGGTCCGGCCGGCCTGACGCGCTACACCTTC. V gene TRBV27 combines with J gene TRBJ1-2; D is uncertain. V lost 2 bases, J lost 9 bases, and 19 bases lay in between. The CDR3 spans 15 residues. Germline V gene sequence: CDR1 MNHEY, CDR2 SMNVEV (reference sequence).

The chain couples TRBV7-2 to TRBJ1-1, with D possibly matching TRBD1 (6 bases). CDR1 is SGHTA, CDR2 FQGNSA, per germline. The CDR3 loop spans 17 amino acids. V lost 1 base and J lost 1, with 16 bases in between. As DNA, the CDR3 is TGTGCCAGCAGCTTAGGCGGACTGGGACAAGCGAACACTGAAGCTTTCTTT. It is translated as CASSLGGLGQANTEAFF.

The CDR3 nucleotides are TGTGCCAGCAGCTTGGATAGGGGCGGGAACACCGGGGAGCTGTTTTTT. It is translated as CASSLDRGGNTGELFF. The rearrangement joins TRBV5-4 to TRBJ2-2, with D tentatively TRBD1 (5 bases). The CDR3 is made up of 16 amino acids. Trimming took off 0 bases at V and 1 base at J, with 10 bases between the two ends. The germline CDR1 and CDR2 sequences are SGHNT and YYREEE (reference sequence).

The chain links TRBV6-6 to TRBJ1-6, with unresolved D. This CDR3 has 14 amino acids. Germline V gene sequence: CDR1 MNHNY, CDR2 SVGAGI (reference sequence). Between the trimmed V and J ends, which lost 5 bases and 2 bases, there was a span of 7 bases. This CDR3 is CASSRPPYNSPLHF. The CDR3 DNA reads TGTGCCAGCAGTCGGCCTCCCTATAATTCACCCCTCCACTTT.

The rearrangement uses TRBV7-9 and TRBJ2-7, with 13 positions matching TRBD2. This CDR3 region has 17 residues. CDR1 is SEHNR, CDR2 FQNEAQ, per germline (reference sequence). Germline trimming cut 1 base from V and 1 base from J; bases unmatched to any gene: 4. CDR3 in amino acids: CASSLGTSGSRSYEQYF. DNA for the CDR3: TGTGCCAGCAGCTTAGGGACTAGCGGGAGTAGATCCTACGAGCAGTACTTC.

The V call is TRBV7-7, the J call TRBJ2-5; D is undetermined. The CDR3 consists of 13 residues. The germline gives CDR1 SSHAT, CDR2 FNYEAQ (reference sequence). The V end lost 1 base, the J end lost 2 bases, and 5 bases lay between the germline ends. The CDR3 loop reads CASSLEGQETQYF. CDR3 nucleotides: TGTGCCAGCAGCTTAGAAGGGCAAGAGACCCAGTACTTC.

CDR3 bases: TGTGCCAGCAGTGTTTCACGTCTGGGGGTAATGTGGAACACTGAAGCTTTCTTT. Translating gives CASSVSRLGVMWNTEAFF. The chain links TRBV2 to TRBJ1-1; weak D call: TRBD1 (5 bases). The CDR3 extends over 18 amino acids. Looked up from germline, CDR1 is SNHLY and CDR2 is FYNNEI. Trimming stripped 4 bases from V and 1 base from J, with 22 bases between.

The chain carries TRBV6-6 and TRBJ2-1; TRBD2 is a possible D gene (7 bases). CDR3 length: 15 amino acids. Germline lookup yields CDR1 MNHNY and CDR2 SVGAGI (reference sequence). Trimming removed 2 bases at V and 7 bases at J, with 15 bases between. CDR3 sequence: CASSYRLQGGNEQFF. The CDR3 DNA is TGTGCCAGCAGTTACCGCCTACAGGGAGGGAATGAGCAGTTCTTC.

Written as DNA, the CDR3 is TGTGCCAGCAGGGGACAGGGTTATACTGAAGCTTTCTTT. Amino acids: CASRGQGYTEAFF. The gene calls are TRBV2 and TRBJ1-1, with 9 positions matching TRBD1. Losses at the gene ends were 6 bases for V and 5 bases for J; bases not matched to a gene: 4. The CDR3 extends over 13 amino acids. Per the germline V gene, CDR1 is SNHLY and CDR2 is FYNNEI.

V usage is TRBV18 and J usage is TRBJ2-1, with 9 bases aligning to TRBD2. The CDR3 is 16 residues long. The germline CDR1 and CDR2 sequences are KGHSH and LQKENI. Trimming at V came to 1 base and at J to 10 bases, leaving 11 bases not matched to a gene. CDR3 sequence reads: CASSPLLAGALGEQFF. CDR3 nucleotides: TGTGCCAGCTCACCACTATTAGCGGGGGCCCTAGGGGAGCAGTTCTTC.

There are a few counts of this clone. The V and J genes are TRBV2 and TRBJ2-1; D perhaps matches TRBD1 (7 bases). Germline V gene sequence: CDR1 SNHLY, CDR2 FYNNEI. V was clipped by 6 bases and J by 8 bases, with 23 bases between them. The length of the CDR3 is 16 residues. The CDR3 sequence: CASSRSSGGGRHEQFF. The CDR3 region has the DNA TGTGCCAGCAGCCGCTCAAGCGGAGGGGGCCGCCATGAGCAGTTCTTC.

In its sample, this clone was seen once. This rearrangement joins TRBV9 to TRBJ2-7; D is perhaps TRBD2 (6 bases). CDR1 is SGDLS and CDR2 is YYNGEE in the germline V gene. This CDR3 contains 15 residues. V was cut by 2 bases and J by 4 bases, with 16 bases left in between. CDR3 DNA sequence: TGTGCCAGCAGCGTCGACACCAGCGGGCAGTACGAGCAGTACTTC. Its protein is CASSVDTSGQYEQYF.

This chain uses TRBV28 with TRBJ1-5; TRBD1 matches at 10 bases. The germline CDR1 and CDR2 sequences are MDHEN and SYDVKM. With V trimmed by 4 bases and J by 8 bases, 17 bases remained unmatched. This CDR3 comprises 18 residues. The CDR3 loop is CASSSPEWVGQGVEPQHF. In DNA, the CDR3 is TGTGCCAGCAGTTCCCCAGAGTGGGTTGGACAGGGGGTAGAGCCCCAGCATTTT.

The rearrangement joins TRBV15 to TRBJ1-2, with D perhaps matching TRBD1 (6 bases). The germline CDR1 and CDR2 sequences are LNHNV and YYDKDF (reference sequence). CDR3 length: 15 amino acids. V lost 1 base and J 4 bases, leaving 13 bases between the germline ends. This CDR3 reads CATSRGGQSLYGYTF. The CDR3 nucleotides are TGTGCCACCAGCAGAGGTGGACAGTCCCTCTATGGCTACACCTTC.

This sequence joins TRBV6-6 and TRBJ1-1; the D is unclear. V was trimmed by 6 bases and J by 1 base, leaving 15 bases between them. Germline V lookup: CDR1 MNHNY, CDR2 SVGAGI (reference sequence). The CDR3 totals 15 residues. The CDR3 DNA reads as TGTGCCAGCAGCAAACGCCAGGTAACGAACACTGAAGCTTTCTTT. Residues: CASSKRQVTNTEAFF.

This chain links TRBV27 with TRBJ2-1; D remains unclear. The ends were cut back, 5 bases at V and 8 bases at J, with 19 bases in the middle. Germline CDR1 MNHEY, CDR2 SMNVEV (reference sequence). This CDR3 contains 15 residues. The CDR3 loop is CASSPGVNVNHEQFF. As DNA, the CDR3 is TGTGCCAGCAGTCCTGGGGTGAATGTTAATCATGAGCAGTTCTTC.